This T cell receptor (beta chain) was identified during a study of a mutant IDH1 vaccine in newly diagnosed glioma. About the research overall: Radiotherapy, temozolomide, or both had been given previously, and both were given to most.

The assay was immunoSEQ multiplex PCR, and TCRdb's table has in-frame clones only and misses some. The repertoire holds approximately 16,000 clones, with 95% to 96% as singletons. As for time point: baseline, week 1 (first vaccination visit). Treatment indicated: pre-vaccination baseline after standard-of-care therapy. In its sample, this clone was seen once. CDR1 and CDR2 (germline): LNHDA, SQIVND (reference sequence). V was shortened by 5 bases and J by 0 bases, with 10 bases between the two germline ends. The CDR3 loop spans 14 amino acids. This sample comprised peripheral blood mononuclear cells (PBMCs), obtained from a glioma patient treated with radiotherapy, temozolomide or both. This TCR derives from a woman aged 18 to 35 with glioma. Some clones in this sample may be carry-over from other donors' samples. The rearrangement uses TRBV19 and TRBJ1-2; D call uncertain. The chain's CDR3 is CASSLWTANYGYTF. The CDR3 nucleotides are TGTGCCAGTAGTCTCTGGACGGCTAACTATGGCTACACCTTC.